A selection of T cell receptor beta chains follows, all from one sample in a study of cytomegalovirus exposure and HLA in healthy donors. TCRdb's copy holds only in-frame clones and misses some; the assay was immunoSEQ multiplex PCR. The sample shows around 100,000 clones, over 70% of them seen only once. The sequenced material came from PBMCs. The receptors derive from a man aged 45-65 years in good health and CMV-seronegative. CDR3s include the opening cysteine and the closing phenylalanine or tryptophan. Each record gives: V gene, D gene, J gene, CDR3 length, CDR3 protein. A D gene is named only where the DNA matches it firmly.

TRBV5-1	TRBD2	TRBJ2-7	19	CASSPLGGLAGRGRYEQYF
TRBV6-1	NA	TRBJ1-3	14	CASSPLNRGDTIYF
TRBV18	TRBD1	TRBJ1-5	18	CASSAEDRGLRGNQPQHF
TRBV5-1	TRBD2	TRBJ2-7	15	CASSFRLAGGPEQYF
TRBV13	TRBD2	TRBJ2-1	16	CASSFPGTSAVNEQFF
TRBV5-5	NA	TRBJ1-4	15	CASSPFYGEGEKLFF
TRBV6-5	NA	TRBJ2-7	12	CASSLSGQEQYF
TRBV7-8	NA	TRBJ1-4	16	CASSLFSGSANEKLFF
TRBV2	TRBD2	TRBJ2-7	14	CASKAEAGNYEQYF
TRBV7-8	NA	TRBJ1-4	15	CASSLTVRGSEKLFF
TRBV2	TRBD1	TRBJ2-5	14	CASSERTGAKTQYF
TRBV7-9	NA	TRBJ1-6	13	CASRPDGEAPLHF
TRBV7-9	NA	TRBJ2-7	13	CASSLSQWAEQYF
TRBV19	TRBD1	TRBJ1-5	19	CASSLLRGQGATSNQPQHF
TRBV19	NA	TRBJ1-2	14	CASGEQVANYGYTF
TRBV7-8	TRBD1	TRBJ1-1	16	CASSLRLLQGGTEAFF
TRBV19	NA	TRBJ1-1	14	CASSPRTDNTEAFF
TRBV7-6	NA	TRBJ2-5	11	CASSPQETQYF
TRBV30	NA	TRBJ2-3	11	CAWGTGDTQYF
TRBV5-1	NA	TRBJ2-7	16	CASSLAGSRSAYEQYF
TRBV29-1	TRBD1	TRBJ1-1	13	CNVITGENTEAFF
TRBV5-4	NA	TRBJ2-1	16	CASSLPGLSSYNEQFF
TRBV19	NA	TRBJ1-1	14	CASSIKAGPTEAFF
TRBV7-9	TRBD1	TRBJ1-4	16	CSSSSELTGGYEKLFF
TRBV19	NA	TRBJ2-3	14	CASSIRTSTDTQYF
TRBV11-2	NA	TRBJ1-1	12	CASSQQVFRAFF
TRBV11-2	TRBD1	TRBJ1-3	15	CASSPTGERGNTIYF
TRBV28	TRBD1	TRBJ1-3	15	CASRRDRVSGNTIYF
TRBV6-5	NA	TRBJ1-1	16	CASSYFLTLAGTEAFF
TRBV7-2	NA	TRBJ2-1	13	CASSPVTGVEQFF
TRBV7-9	NA	TRBJ1-1	12	CASTRTKTEAFF
TRBV7-9	TRBD1	TRBJ1-5	18	CASSLGTGGGWGNQPQHF
TRBV19	TRBD2	TRBJ2-1	17	CASSPRGLAGAYNEQFF
TRBV7-2	NA	TRBJ2-1	14	CASSLGSWRDQQFF
TRBV6-4	TRBD1	TRBJ2-2	14	CASSENRGLGELFF